The sequence of this TCR beta chain was determined in a study of cytomegalovirus exposure and HLA in healthy donors. Vbeta (60) and Jbeta (13) primers were used in the PCR. Sequenced by immunoSEQ multiplex PCR; TCRdb stores in-frame clones only, minus some. The sample includes some 130,000 clones, around 75% of them seen just once. The length of the CDR3 is 11 residues. Per the germline V gene, CDR1 is MNHNS and CDR2 is SASEGT. With 8 bases removed from V and 2 bases from J, the gap between germline ends came to 7 bases. The specimen sequenced was PBMCs. The V and J genes are TRBV6-1 and TRBJ2-7, with a possible D match to TRBD1 (6 bases). This sequence was found in a young man in good health and CMV-seronegative. CDR3 amino acids: CASGQPYEQYF. The CDR3 DNA reads TGTGCCAGCGGACAGCCCTACGAGCAGTACTTC.